Below are 22 T cell receptor beta chains sequenced from a single sample in a study of cytomegalovirus exposure and HLA in healthy donors (dated by TCRdb to about 2017). Library creation used the immunoSEQ multiplex PCR assay. For the multiplex PCR, a mixture combining 60 forward primers for TCR Vbeta segments and 13 reverse primers for TCR Jbeta segments was used. The immuneACCESS repertoire file appears here via TCRdb, limited to in-frame rearrangements. These files lack a portion of the clones; in checked studies, under half of the deficit traces to unresolved V genes, and the cause of the others is not known. The sample records tens of thousands of clones, about three quarters of which are singletons. 4.5% to 5.5% of the sample lies in the top ten. The source material was PBMCs. The origin of the receptors is a woman aged 40-49 years in good health and CMV-seropositive.

The rearrangement uses TRBV30 and TRBJ1-1, with unresolved D. The CDR3 runs to 12 residues. Trimming left V 0 bases short and J 5 bases short, with 7 bases between. Looked up from germline, CDR1 is GTSNPN and CDR2 is SVGIG (reference sequence). DNA of the CDR3: TGTGCCTGGAGTGTCCGGGTAACTGAAGCTTTCTTT. Translated, it gives CAWSVRVTEAFF.

The chain recombines TRBV29-1 with TRBJ1-1; possibly TRBD1 for D (6 bases). V shed 6 bases and J shed 0 bases, with 17 bases lying between them. Per germline, CDR1 SQVTM and CDR2 ANQGSEA. This CDR3 contains 15 residues. The chain's CDR3 is CSVGVGGGLNTEAFF. Written as DNA, the CDR3 is TGCAGCGTGGGGGTAGGGGGGGGCTTGAACACTGAAGCTTTCTTT.

The rearrangement links TRBV7-2 to TRBJ2-7, with 11 bases identical to TRBD1. The germline gives CDR1 SGHTA, CDR2 FQGNSA. This CDR3 spans 15 amino acids. V was clipped by 1 base and J by 1 base; unmatched bases: 0. The CDR3 nucleotides read TGTGCCAGCAGCTTAGGGGACAGGGGGTCCTACGAGCAGTACTTC. Translation: CASSLGDRGSYEQYF.

CDR3 DNA: TGTGCCAGCAGCTTTCGCGTAGGGGGCTTGGGCACTGAAGCTTTCTTT. Residues: CASSFRVGGLGTEAFF. The chain is built from TRBV5-6 and TRBJ1-1; 7 bases are shared with TRBD1. The CDR3 consists of 16 residues. V was pared by 2 bases and J by 4 bases, with 11 bases of the junction left unmatched. Germline CDR1 SGHDT, CDR2 YYEEEE.

The gene calls are TRBV7-9 and TRBJ2-1, with 8 bases lining up with TRBD2. CDR1 and CDR2 from the germline V gene are SEHNR and FQNEAQ (reference sequence). The CDR3 spans 14 residues. Trimming cost V 3 bases and J 5 bases; bases outside gene matches: 3. This CDR3 reads CASSFLREDNEQFF. The CDR3, as DNA: TGTGCCAGCAGCTTCCTGCGGGAGGACAATGAGCAGTTCTTC. Supplemented by reference TRBV7-9 and TRBJ2-1, the full variable domain reads DTGVSQNPRHKITKRGQNVTFRCDPISEHNRLYWYRQTLGQGPEFLTYFQNEAQLEKSRLLSDRFSAERPKGSFSTLEIQRTEQGDSAMYLCASSFLREDNEQFFGPGTRLTVL.

The CDR3 region is CASSSPDSGSFYEQYF. The CDR3 bases are TGTGCCAGCAGCTCCCCGGATAGCGGGAGTTTTTACGAGCAGTACTTC. The chain links TRBV7-9 to TRBJ2-7; 9 bases are a match to TRBD2. Germline CDR1 is SEHNR and CDR2 is FQNEAQ (reference sequence). The V and J ends lost 4 bases and 4 bases, in that order; junction bases with no gene match: 11. CDR3 length: 16 residues.

This chain joins TRBV7-2 and TRBJ2-1; D may be TRBD2 (6 bases). The CDR3 runs 11 residues. CDR1 and CDR2 from the germline V gene are SGHTA and FQGNSA. Trimming took off 11 bases at V and 6 bases at J, with 11 bases between the two ends. This CDR3 reads CAGGVINEQFF. CDR3 DNA sequence: TGTGCCGGCGGGGTCATCAATGAGCAGTTCTTC.

Worth noting for this clone: Because the CDR3's place on the DNA is in doubt, the DNA is left out and the CDR3 is given as listed by TCRdb. The chain joins TRBV21-1 to TRBJ2-7; the table names TRBD2, a call not compared with the DNA. TRBV21-1 is given as a pseudogene. The CDR3 has 14 amino acids, counting both end residues. The CDR3 reads CASPVGGGTYEQYF.

The V call is TRBV18, the J call TRBJ2-6; no clear D. Germline loops: CDR1 KGHSH, CDR2 LQKENI. The CDR3 runs to 15 residues. The V end lost 3 bases, the J end lost 1 base, and 7 bases lay between the germline ends. The CDR3 bases are TGTGCCAGCTCACCCCTAGGTTCTGGGGCCAACGTCCTGACTTTC. This sequence encodes CASSPLGSGANVLTF.

This chain links TRBV11-2 with TRBJ1-1; 7 nucleotides line up with TRBD1. Germline V gives CDR1 SGHAT, CDR2 FQNNGV. V was clipped by 5 bases and J by 0 bases; unmatched bases: 3. CDR3 size: 14 residues. CDR3 protein: CASSRQGMNTEAFF. CDR3 DNA: TGTGCCAGCAGCCGACAGGGTATGAACACTGAAGCTTTCTTT.

The V and J genes are TRBV19 and TRBJ2-1, with 8 bases lining up with TRBD2. Losses at the gene ends were 3 bases for V and 8 bases for J; bases not matched to a gene: 6. CDR1 and CDR2 (germline): LNHDA, SQIVND (reference sequence). There are 14 residues in the CDR3. CDR3 bases: TGTGCCAGTAGTATCCCACTAGCGGTCGATGAGCAGTTCTTC. This encodes CASSIPLAVDEQFF.

The chain recombines TRBV7-9 with TRBJ2-7; 8 positions match TRBD1. The CDR3 loop spans 14 amino acids. The ends lost 5 bases at V and 2 bases at J; junction bases unmatched: 5. Germline assignment: CDR1 SEHNR and CDR2 FQNEAQ (reference sequence). The CDR3 DNA sequence: TGTGCCAGCAGCCGTGGGACAGGTCCCTACGAGCAGTACTTC. Amino acids: CASSRGTGPYEQYF.

V usage is TRBV19 and J usage is TRBJ1-1; no definite D call. V lost 3 bases to trimming and J lost 1 base, with 9 bases between them. Germline V lookup: CDR1 LNHDA, CDR2 SQIVND (reference sequence). The CDR3 runs to 14 residues. CDR3 DNA: TGTGCCAGTAGTATGAGATTAACGAACACTGAAGCTTTCTTT. It yields the protein CASSMRLTNTEAFF.

The gene calls are TRBV18 and TRBJ2-7, with 7 bases lining up with TRBD2. From germline, CDR1 is KGHSH and CDR2 LQKENI. CDR3 length: 18 residues. The trim removed 10 bases at V and 2 bases at J, leaving 23 bases unmatched. CDR3 loop: CATPGTREEPGNTYEQYF. CDR3 nucleotides: TGTGCCACCCCAGGGACCCGGGAGGAGCCTGGAAATACCTACGAGCAGTACTTC.

The genes are TRBV7-3 and TRBJ1-5, with D possibly TRBD1 on 5 matching bases. V gave up 2 bases and J gave up 5 bases, with 7 bases separating them. The germline V gene encodes CDR1 SGHTA and CDR2 FQGTGA. This CDR3 comprises 13 residues. The CDR3 nucleotides read TGTGCCAGCAGCTTATCCAGGGATCAGCCCCAGCATTTT. Amino acids: CASSLSRDQPQHF.

The V and J genes are TRBV6-4 and TRBJ2-1; 12 positions match TRBD2. Germline CDR1 reads MRHNA; CDR2 reads SNTAGT. The CDR3 length is 15 residues. Trimming at V came to 4 bases and at J to 8 bases, leaving 6 bases not matched to a gene. CDR3 nucleotides: TGTGCCAGCAGTGCGACTAGCGGGAGTATTGATGAGCAGTTCTTC. Its translation: CASSATSGSIDEQFF.

This chain uses TRBV4-3 with TRBJ1-2; no firm D call. Germline V gene lookup returns CDR1 LGHNA and CDR2 YSLEER. The CDR3 is 15 residues long. Trimming took 2 bases from V and 1 from J, leaving 11 bases between them. Here the CDR3 reads CASSQTQSGNYGYTF. CDR3 DNA sequence: TGCGCCAGCAGCCAAACTCAGTCGGGTAACTATGGCTACACCTTC.

The CDR3 DNA follows: TGTGCCAGTACCCCCGCGGGGGGAGGCTACGAGCAGTACTTC. Translated, it gives CASTPAGGGYEQYF. This sequence joins TRBV19 and TRBJ2-5, with 8 bases lining up with TRBD2. The DNA end lines up better with TRBJ2-7; the J call may be wrong. The CDR3 is 14 residues long. Germline-derived CDR1 and CDR2 are LNHDA and SQIVND (reference sequence).

The V gene is TRBV2, the J gene TRBJ2-3; 7 nucleotides match TRBD2. V trimming: 2 bases; J trimming: 0 bases; junction bases outside the gene matches: 8. The V gene's germline CDR1 is SNHLY and CDR2 FYNNEI. This CDR3 comprises 17 residues. Here the CDR3 reads CASSESGSSGSTDTQYF. Written as DNA, the CDR3 is TGTGCCAGCAGTGAATCCGGGAGTAGCGGGAGCACAGATACGCAGTATTTT.

CDR3 sequence reads: CASSSDEGATSYEQYF. In DNA form, the CDR3 reads TGTGCCAGCAGCTCCGATGAGGGGGCCACCTCCTACGAGCAGTACTTC. This chain links TRBV5-8 with TRBJ2-7, with TRBD1 identical over 7 bases. CDR1 SGHTS and CDR2 YDEGEE come from the germline V gene. The trim removed 3 bases at V and 0 bases at J, leaving 9 bases unmatched. CDR3 length equals 16 residues.

The chain employs TRBV30 and TRBJ2-7, with D perhaps TRBD2 (6 bases). Germline V gives CDR1 GTSNPN, CDR2 SVGIG (reference sequence). Trimming cost V 0 bases and J 2 bases, with 11 bases left between them. The CDR3 consists of 14 residues. CDR3 nucleotides: TGTGCCTGGAGTGTAGTTAGCGGAGCCTACGAGCAGTACTTC. It is translated as CAWSVVSGAYEQYF.

V is TRBV7-9 and J is TRBJ2-3; D might be TRBD1 (5 bases). Germline lookup yields CDR1 SEHNR and CDR2 FQNEAQ (reference sequence). V lost 5 bases and J 4 bases, leaving 13 bases between the germline ends. This CDR3 spans 14 amino acids. CDR3 region: CASSQPSRADTQYF. CDR3 DNA sequence: TGTGCCAGCAGCCAACCATCCAGGGCAGATACGCAGTATTTT. Combining the CDR3 with reference TRBV7-9 and TRBJ2-3 gives the whole variable domain DTGVSQNPRHKITKRGQNVTFRCDPISEHNRLYWYRQTLGQGPEFLTYFQNEAQLEKSRLLSDRFSAERPKGSFSTLEIQRTEQGDSAMYLCASSQPSRADTQYFGPGTRLTVL.